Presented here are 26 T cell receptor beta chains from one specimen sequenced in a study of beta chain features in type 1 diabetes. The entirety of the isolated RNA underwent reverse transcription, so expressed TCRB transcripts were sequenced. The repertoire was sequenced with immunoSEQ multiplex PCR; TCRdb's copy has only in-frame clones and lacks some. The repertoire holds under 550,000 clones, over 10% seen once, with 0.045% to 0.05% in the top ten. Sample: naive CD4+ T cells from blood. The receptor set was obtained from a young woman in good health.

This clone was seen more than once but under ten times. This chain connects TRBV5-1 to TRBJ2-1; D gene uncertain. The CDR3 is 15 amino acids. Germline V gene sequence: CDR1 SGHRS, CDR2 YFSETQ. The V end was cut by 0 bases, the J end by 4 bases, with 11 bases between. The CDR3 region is CASSLAGPSYNEQFF. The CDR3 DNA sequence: TGCGCCAGCAGCTTGGCCGGACCATCTTACAATGAGCAGTTCTTC.

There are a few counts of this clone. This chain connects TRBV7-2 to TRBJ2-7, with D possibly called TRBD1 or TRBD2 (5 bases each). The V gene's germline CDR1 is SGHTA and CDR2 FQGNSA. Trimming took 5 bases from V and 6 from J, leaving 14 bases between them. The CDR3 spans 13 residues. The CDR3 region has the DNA TGTGCCAGCAGCCGGGGCTTTGGAGGCGAGCAGTACGTC. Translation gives CASSRGFGGEQYV.

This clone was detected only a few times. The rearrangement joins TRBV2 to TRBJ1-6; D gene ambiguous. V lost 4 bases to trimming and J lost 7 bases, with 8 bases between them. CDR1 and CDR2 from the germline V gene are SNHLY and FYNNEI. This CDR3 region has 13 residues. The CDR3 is CASSVDSNSPLHF. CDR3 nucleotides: TGTGCCAGCAGTGTGGATTCAAATTCACCCCTCCACTTT.

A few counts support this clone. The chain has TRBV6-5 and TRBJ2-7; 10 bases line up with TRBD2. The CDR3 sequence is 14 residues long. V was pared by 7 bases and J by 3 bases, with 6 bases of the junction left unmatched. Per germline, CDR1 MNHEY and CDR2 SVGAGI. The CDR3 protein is CASKRTSGYYEQYV. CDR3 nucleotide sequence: TGTGCCAGCAAGAGGACTAGCGGTTACTACGAGCAGTACGTC.

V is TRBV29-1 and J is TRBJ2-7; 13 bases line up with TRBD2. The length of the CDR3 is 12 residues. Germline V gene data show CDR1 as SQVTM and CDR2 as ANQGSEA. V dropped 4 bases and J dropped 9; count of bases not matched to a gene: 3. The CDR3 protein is CSVGTSGSGQYF. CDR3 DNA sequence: TGCAGCGTTGGGACTAGCGGGAGCGGGCAGTACTTC.

CDR3 nucleotides: TGTGCCAGCAGTGGCCTCAGGGGCCACGAGCAGTACTTC. It translates to CASSGLRGHEQYF. The chain is built from TRBV2 and TRBJ2-7; possibly TRBD1 for D (6 bases). V lost 4 bases to trimming and J lost 5 bases, with 12 bases between them. Germline V gene sequence: CDR1 SNHLY, CDR2 FYNNEI. The CDR3 sequence is 13 residues long.

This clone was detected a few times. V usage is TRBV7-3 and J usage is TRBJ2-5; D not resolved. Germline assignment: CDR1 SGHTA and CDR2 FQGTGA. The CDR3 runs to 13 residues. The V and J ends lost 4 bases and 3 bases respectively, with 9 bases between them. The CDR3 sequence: CASSSSDKETQYF. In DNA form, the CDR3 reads TGTGCCAGCAGCTCATCCGATAAAGAGACCCAGTACTTC.

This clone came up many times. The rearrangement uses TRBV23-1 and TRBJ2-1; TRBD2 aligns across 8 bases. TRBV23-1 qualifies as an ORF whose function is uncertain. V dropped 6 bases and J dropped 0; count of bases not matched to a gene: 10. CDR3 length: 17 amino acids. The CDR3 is CASRPSGSHRSYNEQFF. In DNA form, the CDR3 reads TGCGCCAGCAGACCCAGCGGGAGCCACCGCTCCTACAATGAGCAGTTCTTC.

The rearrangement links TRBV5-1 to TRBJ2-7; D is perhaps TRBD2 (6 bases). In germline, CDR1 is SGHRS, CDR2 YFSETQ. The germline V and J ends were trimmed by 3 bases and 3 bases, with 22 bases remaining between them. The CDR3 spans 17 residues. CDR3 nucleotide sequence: TGCGCCAGCAGCTCCCCCGGTGGGTTAGCGGAGCGCTACGAGCAGTACTTC. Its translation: CASSSPGGLAERYEQYF.

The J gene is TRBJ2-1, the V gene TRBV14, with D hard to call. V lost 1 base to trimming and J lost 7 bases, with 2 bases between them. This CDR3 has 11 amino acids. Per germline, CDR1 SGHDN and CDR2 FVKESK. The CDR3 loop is CASSQVNEQFF. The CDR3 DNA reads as TGTGCCAGCAGCCAAGTGAATGAGCAGTTCTTC.

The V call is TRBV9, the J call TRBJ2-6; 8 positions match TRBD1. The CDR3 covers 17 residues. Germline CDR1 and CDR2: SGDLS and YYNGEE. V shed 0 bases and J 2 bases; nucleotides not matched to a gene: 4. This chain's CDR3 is CASSVVAGGTGANVLTF. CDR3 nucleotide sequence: TGTGCCAGCAGCGTAGTGGCAGGGGGCACTGGGGCCAACGTCCTGACTTTC.

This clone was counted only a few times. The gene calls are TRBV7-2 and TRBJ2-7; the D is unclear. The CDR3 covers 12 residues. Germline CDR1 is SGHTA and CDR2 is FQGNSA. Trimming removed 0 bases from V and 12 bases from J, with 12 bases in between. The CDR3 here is CASSLANPDRYF. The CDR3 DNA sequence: TGTGCCAGCAGCTTAGCGAACCCTGATAGGTACTTC. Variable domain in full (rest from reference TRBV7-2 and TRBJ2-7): GAGVSQSPSNKVTEKGKDVELRCDPISGHTALYWYRQSLGQGLEFLIYFQGNSAPDKSGLPSDRFSAERTGGSVSTLTIQRTQQEDSAVYLCASSLANPDRYFGPGTRLTVT.

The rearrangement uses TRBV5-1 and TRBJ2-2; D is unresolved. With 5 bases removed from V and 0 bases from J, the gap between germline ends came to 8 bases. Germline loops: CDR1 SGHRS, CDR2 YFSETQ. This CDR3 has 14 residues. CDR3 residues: CASRFQANTGELFF. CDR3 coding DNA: TGCGCCAGCAGATTTCAAGCGAACACCGGGGAGCTGTTTTTT.

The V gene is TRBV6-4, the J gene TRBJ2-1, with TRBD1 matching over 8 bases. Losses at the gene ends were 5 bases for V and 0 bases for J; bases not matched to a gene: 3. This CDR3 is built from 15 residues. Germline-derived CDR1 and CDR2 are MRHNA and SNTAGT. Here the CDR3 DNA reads TGTGCCAGCAGTACACAGGGGGGCTCCTACAATGAGCAGTTCTTC. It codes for CASSTQGGSYNEQFF.

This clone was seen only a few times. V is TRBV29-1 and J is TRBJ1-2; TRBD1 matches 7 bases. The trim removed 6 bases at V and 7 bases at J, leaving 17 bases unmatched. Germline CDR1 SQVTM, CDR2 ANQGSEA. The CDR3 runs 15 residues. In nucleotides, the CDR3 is TGCAGCGTGGAGGGGCTCGACAGGGAGAGTAGTGGCTACACCTTC. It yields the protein CSVEGLDRESSGYTF.

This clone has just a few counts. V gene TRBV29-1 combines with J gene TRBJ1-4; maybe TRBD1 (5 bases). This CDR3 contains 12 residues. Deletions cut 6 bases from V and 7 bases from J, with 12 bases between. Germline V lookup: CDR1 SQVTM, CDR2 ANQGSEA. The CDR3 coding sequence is TGCAGCGTAGGGACTGCCGCTGAAAAACTGTTTTTT. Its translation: CSVGTAAEKLFF.

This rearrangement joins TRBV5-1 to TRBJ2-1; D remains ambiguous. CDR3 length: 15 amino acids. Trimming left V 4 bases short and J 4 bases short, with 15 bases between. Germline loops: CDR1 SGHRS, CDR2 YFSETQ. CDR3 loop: CASSLDRTTYNEQFF. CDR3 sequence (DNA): TGCGCCAGCAGCCTTGACCGGACCACTTACAATGAGCAGTTCTTC.

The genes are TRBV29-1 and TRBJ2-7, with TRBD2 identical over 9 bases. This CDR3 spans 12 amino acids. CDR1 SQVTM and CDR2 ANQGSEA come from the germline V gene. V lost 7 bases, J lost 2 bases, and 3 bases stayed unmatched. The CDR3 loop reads CSGLAETYEQYF. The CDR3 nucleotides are TGCAGCGGACTAGCGGAGACCTACGAGCAGTACTTC.

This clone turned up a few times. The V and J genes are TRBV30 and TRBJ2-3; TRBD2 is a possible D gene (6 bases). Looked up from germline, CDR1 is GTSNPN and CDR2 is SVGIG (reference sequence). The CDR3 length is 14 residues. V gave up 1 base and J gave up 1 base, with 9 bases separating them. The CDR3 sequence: CAWSAPSGTDTQYF. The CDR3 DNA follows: TGTGCCTGGAGTGCCCCTAGCGGCACAGATACGCAGTATTTT. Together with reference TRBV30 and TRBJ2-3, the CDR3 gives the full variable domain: SQTIHQWPATLVQPVGSPLSLECTVEGTSNPNLYWYRQAAGRGLQLLFYSVGIGQISSEVPQNLSASRPQDRQFILSSKKLLLSDSGFYLCAWSAPSGTDTQYFGPGTRLTVL.

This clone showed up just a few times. The CDR3 sequence is CASSQGAGEQYV. DNA of the CDR3: TGTGCCAGCAGCCAAGGGGCGGGGGAGCAGTACGTC. The rearrangement joins TRBV14 to TRBJ2-7; D is perhaps TRBD2 (6 bases). The germline V gene encodes CDR1 SGHDN and CDR2 FVKESK. V lost 1 base and J 7 bases, leaving 8 bases between the germline ends. This CDR3 is built from 12 residues.

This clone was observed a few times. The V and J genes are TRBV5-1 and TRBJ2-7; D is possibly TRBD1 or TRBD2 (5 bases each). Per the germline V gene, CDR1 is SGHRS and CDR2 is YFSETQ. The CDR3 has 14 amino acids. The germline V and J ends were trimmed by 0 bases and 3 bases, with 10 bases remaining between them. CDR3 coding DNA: TGCGCCAGCAGCTTGGGGGGACCCCTCTACGAGCAGTACTTC. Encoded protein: CASSLGGPLYEQYF.

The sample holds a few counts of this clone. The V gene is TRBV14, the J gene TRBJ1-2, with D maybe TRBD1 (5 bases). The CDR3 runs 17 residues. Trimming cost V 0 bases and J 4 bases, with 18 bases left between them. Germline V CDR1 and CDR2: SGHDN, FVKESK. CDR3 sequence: CASSQDVRGSLTYGYTF. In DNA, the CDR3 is TGTGCCAGCAGCCAAGATGTTCGGGGCTCCCTTACCTATGGCTACACCTTC.

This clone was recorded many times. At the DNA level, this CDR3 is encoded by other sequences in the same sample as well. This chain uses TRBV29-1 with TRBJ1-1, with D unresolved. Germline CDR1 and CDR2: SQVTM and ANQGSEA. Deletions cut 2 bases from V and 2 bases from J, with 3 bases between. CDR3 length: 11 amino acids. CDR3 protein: CSVERNTEAFF. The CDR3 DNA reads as TGCAGCGTTGAACGCAACACTGAAGCTTTCTTT.

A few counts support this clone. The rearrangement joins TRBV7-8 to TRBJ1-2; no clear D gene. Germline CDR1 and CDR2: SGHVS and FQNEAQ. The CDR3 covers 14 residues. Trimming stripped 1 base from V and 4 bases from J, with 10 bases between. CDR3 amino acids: CASSLGPLSYGYTF. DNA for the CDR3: TGTGCCAGCAGCTTAGGGCCGCTGAGCTATGGCTACACCTTC.

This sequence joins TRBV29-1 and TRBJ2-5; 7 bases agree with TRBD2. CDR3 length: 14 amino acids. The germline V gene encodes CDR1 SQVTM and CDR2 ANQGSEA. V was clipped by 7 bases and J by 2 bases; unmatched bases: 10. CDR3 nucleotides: TGCAGCGCCGTGCGGGGGAAATTACAAGAGACCCAGTACTTC. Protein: CSAVRGKLQETQYF. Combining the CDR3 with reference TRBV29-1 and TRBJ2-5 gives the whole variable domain SAVISQKPSRDICQRGTSLTIQCQVDSQVTMMFWYRQQPGQSLTLIATANQGSEATYESGFVIDKFPISRPNLTFSTLTVSNMSPEDSSIYLCSAVRGKLQETQYFGPGTRLLVL.

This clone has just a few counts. The DNA for the CDR3 is TGTGCCAGCAGCTTAGGGGGTTTGACAGGAAGCTATGAGCAGTTCTTC. Translated: CASSLGGLTGSYEQFF. The chain carries TRBV7-2 and TRBJ2-1; maybe TRBD1 (6 bases). Germline V lookup: CDR1 SGHTA, CDR2 FQGNSA. The V and J ends lost 1 base and 8 bases respectively, with 18 bases between them. The CDR3 spans 16 residues.